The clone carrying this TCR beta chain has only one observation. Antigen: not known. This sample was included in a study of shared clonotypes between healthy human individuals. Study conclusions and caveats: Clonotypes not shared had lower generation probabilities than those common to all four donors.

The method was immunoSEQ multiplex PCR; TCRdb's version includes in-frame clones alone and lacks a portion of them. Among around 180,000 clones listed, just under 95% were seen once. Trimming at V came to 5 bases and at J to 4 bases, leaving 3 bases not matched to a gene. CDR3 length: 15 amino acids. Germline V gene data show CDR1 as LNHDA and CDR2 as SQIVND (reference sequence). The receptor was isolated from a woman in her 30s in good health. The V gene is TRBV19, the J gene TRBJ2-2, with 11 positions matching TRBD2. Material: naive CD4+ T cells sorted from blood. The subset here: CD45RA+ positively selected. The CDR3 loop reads CASSPLAGGTGELFF. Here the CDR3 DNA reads TGTGCCAGTAGTCCGCTAGCGGGAGGCACCGGGGAGCTGTTTTTT. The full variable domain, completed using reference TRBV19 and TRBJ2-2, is DGGITQSPKYLFRKEGQNVTLSCEQNLNHDAMYWYRQDPGQGLRLIYYSQIVNDFQKGDIAEGYSVSREKKESFPLTVTSAQKNPTAFYLCASSPLAGGTGELFFGEGSRLTVL.